This T cell receptor beta chain is from a study of cytomegalovirus exposure and HLA in healthy donors. In the PCR, 60 Vbeta and 13 Jbeta primers were used. Generated by immunoSEQ multiplex PCR, the TCRdb table keeps only in-frame clones and is missing some. The sample lists 110,000 to 150,000 clones, 70% to 85% occurring once. This CDR3 contains 14 residues. V lost 8 bases to trimming and J lost 3 bases, with 14 bases between them. The V gene's germline CDR1 is LNHDA and CDR2 SQIVND (reference sequence). The chain employs TRBV19 and TRBJ1-5; TRBD1 is a possible D gene (6 bases). The receptor was derived from a middle-aged woman in good health and CMV-seronegative. The sequenced sample consisted of PBMCs. The CDR3 region has the DNA TGTGCCAGTCGAATCCGGGACAACAATCAGCCCCAGCATTTT. Its translation: CASRIRDNNQPQHF.